The 14 T cell receptor beta chains given below trace back to one sample, sequenced in a study of T cell clonality in common variable immunodeficiency. Findings of the study overall: Fewer deletions and N-nucleotide insertions were reportedly seen in common variable immunodeficiency TCR beta sequences.

TCRdb keeps only in-frame clones here, not all; method: immunoSEQ multiplex PCR. Listed for the sample are 25,000 to 30,000 clones, none seen a single time. What these receptors recognize is not known. The sample comprised peripheral blood mononuclear cells. These TCRs come from a human donor with common variable immunodeficiency.

CDR3 protein: CASSLEAPSYEQYF. CDR3 DNA, as far as it was read: TGTGCCAGCAGCTTAGAGGCTCCATCCTACGAG. V and J are TRBV7-6 and TRBJ2-7, with D unresolved. The read ends 3 residues early relative to the CDR3; the germline J gene fills the gap. Trimming pared 1 base from V and 1 base from J, leaving 8 bases between. Germline CDR1 and CDR2: SGHVS and FNYEAQ. The CDR3 sequence is 14 residues long.

This clone was detected only a few times. The CDR3 end falls 3 residues outside the read, so it is completed with the germline J gene. The chain carries TRBV30 and TRBJ1-2; possible D gene TRBD1, 5 bases. In germline, CDR1 is GTSNPN, CDR2 SVGIG (reference sequence). This CDR3 is 12 amino acids long. V dropped 3 bases and J dropped 4 bases, with 9 bases sitting between them. CDR3 loop: CAWSQGSYGYTF. The sequenced part of the CDR3 DNA is TGTGCCTGGAGCCAGGGTAGCTATGGC.

Remarks on this clone: The CDR3 extends 3 residues past the end of the read, so its final part is completed from the germline J gene. The J gene is TRBJ2-3, the V gene TRBV20-1; 9 bases map to TRBD2. This CDR3 is 15 amino acids long. Per the germline V gene, CDR1 is DFQATT and CDR2 is SNEGSKA (reference sequence). V lost 1 base to trimming and J lost 6 bases; unmatched junction nucleotides: 8. CDR3 sequence reads: CSARAGTSRTDTQYF. Incomplete CDR3 DNA: TGCAGTGCTAGAGCCGGGACTAGCAGGACGGATACG.

In its sample, this clone was seen a few times. The CDR3 goes on 3 residues after the read ends, and that part is filled in from the germline J gene. The chain combines TRBV6-2 or TRBV6-3 with TRBJ2-2; D might be TRBD2 (5 bases). V lost 7 bases to trimming and J lost 5 bases, with 14 bases between them. The CDR3 sequence is 14 residues long. The V gene's germline CDR1 is MNHEY and CDR2 SVGEGT. This CDR3 reads CASIFSSLTGELFF. CDR3 bases read: TGTGCCAGCATTTTTTCTAGCCTAACCGGGGAG.

Details on this clone: The DNA ends 3 residues before the CDR3 does, and the rest of the CDR3 is filled in from the germline J gene. This chain links TRBV19 with TRBJ1-1; weak D call: TRBD1 (5 bases). The V gene's germline CDR1 is LNHDA and CDR2 SQIVND (reference sequence). V shed 3 bases and J shed 1 base, with 9 bases lying between them. This CDR3 region has 14 residues. The sequenced CDR3 bases are TGTGCCAGTAGTATGGGCAGGGCGAACACTGAA. Translated, it gives CASSMGRANTE. The entire CDR3 reads CASSMGRANTEAFF.

This clone was found a few times. The CDR3 is cut off 3 residues early in the read; its end comes from the germline J gene. The V gene is TRBV7-6, the J gene TRBJ1-2; D gene unclear. CDR1 and CDR2 from the germline V gene are SGHVS and FNYEAQ. This CDR3 region has 14 residues. The V end lost 3 bases, the J end lost 5 bases, and 13 bases lay between the germline ends. The CDR3 spells CASSFAESDYGYTF. Incomplete CDR3 DNA: TGTGCCAGCAGCTTCGCCGAGAGCGATTATGGC.

This clone has a count of ten or more. The CDR3 loop reads CSVREQGTGNQPQHF. The part of the CDR3 DNA that was read is TGCAGCGTTAGAGAGCAGGGGACGGGCAATCAGCCC. V is TRBV29-1 and J is TRBJ1-5, with D possibly TRBD1 on 6 matching bases. The read stops 3 residues short of the end of the CDR3; the missing end is completed from the germline J gene. From germline, CDR1 is SQVTM and CDR2 ANQGSEA. This CDR3 has 15 amino acids. V lost 5 bases to trimming and J lost 2 bases, with 16 bases between them.

By share, this clone counts as medium-sized. The CDR3 end falls 3 residues outside the read, so it is completed with the germline J gene. The rearrangement joins TRBV19 to TRBJ2-7; D gene uncertain. With 5 bases removed from V and 4 bases from J, the gap between germline ends came to 12 bases. Germline CDR1 reads LNHDA; CDR2 reads SQIVND (reference sequence). The CDR3 totals 13 residues. CDR3 DNA (partial): TGTGCCAGTAGTTCTTCACACCTGTACGAG. As protein: CASSSSHLYE. The full CDR3 reads CASSSSHLYEQYF.

Ten or more counts support this clone. With the read ending 3 residues before the CDR3 end, the germline J gene is used to fill in that end. This rearrangement joins TRBV20-1 to TRBJ1-2, with TRBD1 as a possible D gene (6 bases). Germline V gene lookup returns CDR1 DFQATT and CDR2 SNEGSKA (reference sequence). The CDR3 spans 13 residues. V was cut by 6 bases and J by 4 bases, with 15 bases left in between. The CDR3 loop reads CSATIFRGYGYTF. The DNA read from the CDR3 is TGCAGTGCGACGATCTTCAGGGGCTATGGC.

This clone occurred many times. The sequence runs out 3 residues before the end of the CDR3; the remainder is reconstructed from the germline J gene. The gene calls are TRBV6-4 and TRBJ2-6, with D possibly being TRBD1 (6 bases). CDR1 and CDR2 (germline): MRHNA, SNTAGT. The CDR3 spans 15 residues. V lost 4 bases to trimming and J lost 0 bases, with 7 bases between them. Partial CDR3 DNA: TGTGCCAGCAGTGCGGACAGCTCTGGGGCCAACGTC. It translates to CASSADSSGANV. In full, the CDR3 reads CASSADSSGANVLTF.

Regarding this clone: The read is 3 residues too short to cover the CDR3 end, so that end is filled in from the germline J gene. The chain is built from TRBV19 and TRBJ2-3, with D uncertain. The CDR3 covers 16 residues. The ends were cut back, 1 base at V and 4 bases at J, with 15 bases in the middle. Germline V gene sequence: CDR1 LNHDA, CDR2 SQIVND (reference sequence). The CDR3 here is CASSIGSSFAADTQYF. Partial CDR3 DNA: TGTGCCAGTAGTATAGGGAGTAGTTTTGCGGCAGATACG. The whole variable domain, filled in from reference TRBV19 and TRBJ2-3, reads DGGITQSPKYLFRKEGQNVTLSCEQNLNHDAMYWYRQDPGQGLRLIYYSQIVNDFQKGDIAEGYSVSREKKESFPLTVTSAQKNPTAFYLCASSIGSSFAADTQYFGPGTRLTVL.

This clone occurred a few times. Coverage ceases 3 residues before the CDR3 finishes, and the germline J gene fills in the end. This sequence joins TRBV5-1 and TRBJ2-5; TRBD2 matches 7 bases. The CDR3 sequence is 15 residues long. CDR1 is SGHRS, CDR2 YFSETQ, per germline. V trimming: 4 bases; J trimming: 3 bases; junction bases outside the gene matches: 9. The CDR3 protein is CASSRRRGREETQYF. CDR3 DNA, as far as it was read: TGCGCCAGCAGCCGGCGGCGGGGGAGAGAAGAGACC.

This clone is medium-sized (0.01 to 0.1%) within its sample. Read sequence stops 3 residues before the CDR3 end, and the germline J gene provides the missing end. This sequence joins TRBV20-1 and TRBJ2-1, with 9 bases identical to TRBD2. In germline, CDR1 is DFQATT, CDR2 SNEGSKA (reference sequence). The CDR3 loop spans 16 amino acids. V shed 6 bases, J shed 6 bases, and the junction held 15 bases outside the gene matches. CDR3 DNA, as far as it was read: TGCAGTGCCAACGACTTACCGGGACTAGCAACCAATGAG. It yields the protein CSANDLPGLATNE. The CDR3 in its entirety is CSANDLPGLATNEQFF.

This clone has more than one count but fewer than ten. The CDR3 is cut off 3 residues early in the read; its end comes from the germline J gene. The gene calls are TRBV19 and TRBJ2-2, with 10 bases identical to TRBD2. The CDR3 runs to 16 residues. V lost 5 bases, J lost 4 bases, and 7 bases stayed unmatched. The germline CDR1 and CDR2 sequences are LNHDA and SQIVND (reference sequence). CDR3 sequence: CASSSWTSGGTGELFF. The part of the CDR3 DNA that was read is TGTGCCAGTAGTTCCTGGACTAGCGGCGGCACCGGGGAG.